This TCR beta chain comes out of a study of blood T cell repertoires in COVID-19. Study-wide context: Acute and convalescent COVID-19 specimens originated in the United States, Italy and Spain.

The data were produced by immunoSEQ multiplex PCR, yet TCRdb's version contains in-frame clones alone and is incomplete. The table shows 200,000 to 250,000 clones, with around 89% occurring only once. The participants were between about 18 and 90 years old and came from some 25 US areas. Cohort 3 donors were reported recovered after two negative PCRs, clearance, or symptom resolution. The V gene's germline CDR1 is MNHEY and CDR2 SVGEGT. The CDR3 has 16 amino acids. V trimming: 5 bases; J trimming: 2 bases; junction bases outside the gene matches: 4. This clonotype was sampled from a woman aged 25 to 39 who had recovered from COVID-19. The chain couples TRBV6-2 or TRBV6-3 to TRBJ2-7; 15 bases map to TRBD2. Specimen: PBMCs or T cells enriched from blood (not recorded which). This chain's CDR3 is CASSPRTSGRAYEQYF. CDR3 in DNA: TGTGCCAGCAGTCCAAGGACTAGCGGGAGGGCCTACGAGCAGTACTTC.